At least ten counts were recorded for the clone carrying this T cell receptor beta chain. Its antigen is unidentified. V was pared by 5 bases and J by 6 bases, with 19 bases between. Germline CDR1 and CDR2: SEHNR and FQNEAQ (reference sequence). This CDR3 has 15 residues. The data originate from a study of neurological immune-mediated disorders. One entry per CDR3 protein, called by TCRdb with MiXCR from the 5' RACE reads. The data show about 21,000 distinct CDR3 sequences, roughly 17% seen once. The study, taken as a whole, reports: The absence of shared CDR3 amino acid sequences among expanded clones across subjects suggests private repertoires in all groups.

The source of this sequence is a woman under 30 with multiple sclerosis. Material: CD8+ T cells from blood. The chain recombines TRBV7-9 with TRBJ2-5; D possibly matches TRBD1 or TRBD2 (5 bases each). CDR3 amino acids: CASSHRERGPQTQYF. The CDR3, as DNA: TGTGCCAGCAGCCATCGCGAAAGGGGACCGCAGACCCAGTACTTC.